The next 24 T cell receptor beta chains were all read from a single sample in a study of T cells in women clearing cervical HPV infection. TCRdb's copy holds only in-frame clones and misses some; the assay was immunoSEQ multiplex PCR. Its table records 12,000 or so clones. Material: blood buffy coat. These receptors all stem from a woman between 18 and 75 years old with a cervical HPV16 infection that either progressed to CIN3+ or cleared (not recorded which).

With respect to this clone: The read stops 3 residues short of the end of the CDR3; the missing end is completed from the germline J gene. This sequence joins TRBV30 and TRBJ2-5, with D tentatively TRBD1 (5 bases). V was clipped by 0 bases and J by 1 base, with 6 bases between them. The CDR3 has 13 amino acids. The germline V gene encodes CDR1 GTSNPN and CDR2 SVGIG (reference sequence). This chain's CDR3 is CAWSVQAQETQYF. Incomplete CDR3 DNA: TGTGCCTGGAGTGTACAGGCCCAAGAGACC. The full variable domain, rest sourced from reference TRBV30 and TRBJ2-5, is SQTIHQWPATLVQPVGSPLSLECTVEGTSNPNLYWYRQAAGRGLQLLFYSVGIGQISSEVPQNLSASRPQDRQFILSSKKLLLSDSGFYLCAWSVQAQETQYFGPGTRLLVL.

Comment on this clone: From the germline J gene comes the end of the CDR3, since the read stops 3 residues before it. Other DNA sequences of this sample code for an identical CDR3. The chain links TRBV5-1 to TRBJ2-5; D remains ambiguous. The CDR3 is made up of 14 amino acids. Between the trimmed V and J ends, which lost 0 bases and 2 bases, there was a span of 8 bases. Germline CDR1 reads SGHRS; CDR2 reads YFSETQ. The covered CDR3 bases are TGCGCCAGCAGCTTGGTAGCTTCGCAAGAGACC. It codes for CASSLVASQET. The full-length CDR3 reads as CASSLVASQETQYF. The whole variable domain, remainder taken from reference TRBV5-1 and TRBJ2-5, is KAGVTQTPRYLIKTRGQQVTLSCSPISGHRSVSWYQQTPGQGLQFLFEYFSETQRNKGNFPGRFSGRQFSNSRSEMNVSTLELGDSALYLCASSLVASQETQYFGPGTRLLVL.

With regard to this clone: The read gets to within 3 residues of the CDR3 end, and the germline J gene fills in the rest. V gene TRBV7-9 combines with J gene TRBJ2-1; D unclear. The ends were cut back, 5 bases at V and 5 bases at J, with 10 bases in the middle. This CDR3 is 13 amino acids long. CDR1 and CDR2 from the germline V gene are SEHNR and FQNEAQ (reference sequence). The CDR3 region is CASSLQSNNEQFF. The part of the CDR3 DNA that was read is TGTGCCAGCAGCCTCCAGAGTAACAATGAG.

Details on this clone: The read ends 3 residues shy of where the CDR3 ends; the end is completed using the germline J gene. V and J are TRBV18 and TRBJ1-4; D ambiguous. This CDR3 region has 12 residues. V dropped 5 bases and J dropped 7 bases, with 8 bases sitting between them. CDR1 and CDR2 (germline): KGHSH, LQKENI. The covered CDR3 bases are TGTGCCAGCTCAGACATGGTTGAAAAA. Amino acids: CASSDMVEK. The entire CDR3 reads CASSDMVEKLFF. The full variable domain, its missing parts supplied by reference TRBV18 and TRBJ1-4, is NAGVMQNPRHLVRRRGQEARLRCSPMKGHSHVYWYRQLPEEGLKFMVYLQKENIIDESGMPKERFSAEFPKEGPSILRIQQVVRGDSAAYFCASSDMVEKLFFGSGTQLSVL.

As for this clone: The CDR3 extends 3 residues past the end of the read, so its final part is completed from the germline J gene. The chain joins TRBV6-4 to TRBJ2-5, with 8 positions matching TRBD2. This CDR3 comprises 14 residues. The trim removed 3 bases at V and 6 bases at J, leaving 6 bases unmatched. Germline V gene sequence: CDR1 MRHNA, CDR2 SNTAGT. Incomplete CDR3 DNA: TGTGCCAGCAGTGAGAGCGGGGGTGAAAAGACC. Its protein is CASSESGGEKT. The complete CDR3 protein is CASSESGGEKTQYF.

Details on this clone: The read finishes 3 residues shy of the CDR3 end, and the germline J gene is used to complete it. V usage is TRBV6-1 and J usage is TRBJ2-7, with TRBD1 identical over 10 bases. This CDR3 is built from 15 residues. Germline V gene lookup returns CDR1 MNHNS and CDR2 SASEGT. The V and J ends lost 3 bases and 3 bases, in that order; junction bases with no gene match: 5. CDR3 sequence: CASSDGDRGNYEQYF. CDR3 bases read: TGTGCCAGCAGTGATGGGGACAGGGGTAACTACGAG.

Details on this clone: The missing CDR3 end, 3 residues past where the read stops, is filled in from the germline J gene. The J gene is TRBJ1-3, the V gene TRBV5-1; a weak D match, TRBD1 (5 bases). CDR1 and CDR2 from the germline V gene are SGHRS and YFSETQ. Trimming stripped 0 bases from V and 3 bases from J, with 13 bases between. The CDR3 has 16 residues. The CDR3 region is CASSLAPYTGGNTIYF. CDR3 bases read: TGCGCCAGCAGCTTGGCACCATACACAGGTGGAAACACC. Using reference TRBV5-1 and TRBJ1-3 for the parts outside the CDR3, the full variable domain is KAGVTQTPRYLIKTRGQQVTLSCSPISGHRSVSWYQQTPGQGLQFLFEYFSETQRNKGNFPGRFSGRQFSNSRSEMNVSTLELGDSALYLCASSLAPYTGGNTIYFGEGSWLTVV.

As to this clone: The observed sequence ends 3 residues before the CDR3 terminus, with the missing tail filled in from the germline J gene. The genes are TRBV20-1 and TRBJ1-2, with D possibly being TRBD1 (6 bases). The CDR3 is 22 amino acids. The V gene's germline CDR1 is DFQATT and CDR2 SNEGSKA (reference sequence). CDR3 loop: CSARDLGVGPRGPKISRGLYTF. Partial CDR3 DNA: TGCAGTGCTAGAGATCTTGGTGTAGGCCCCCGCGGACCCAAAATTTCCAGGGGTCTC.

To note about this clone: The CDR3 end falls 3 residues outside the read, so it is completed with the germline J gene. This chain connects TRBV30 to TRBJ1-4, with D perhaps matching TRBD1 (6 bases). CDR3 length: 15 residues. Trimming pared 4 bases from V and 4 bases from J, leaving 16 bases between. CDR1 GTSNPN and CDR2 SVGIG come from the germline V gene (reference sequence). The CDR3 region is CAWIPQGGGNEKLFF. CDR3 DNA, as far as it was read: TGTGCCTGGATACCTCAGGGAGGGGGTAATGAAAAA.

Turning to this clone: With the read ending 3 residues before the CDR3 end, the germline J gene is used to fill in that end. The chain uses TRBV20-1 and TRBJ1-1, with TRBD1 as a possible D gene (6 bases). This CDR3 contains 17 residues. Trimming removed 5 bases at V and 6 bases at J, with 28 bases between. The germline gives CDR1 DFQATT, CDR2 SNEGSKA (reference sequence). The covered CDR3 bases are TGCAGTGCTCCGGAACAGGGTCTAAGAGGAGGTGTGGCTGAA. It translates to CSAPEQGLRGGVAE. The entire CDR3 protein is CSAPEQGLRGGVAEAFF.

This clone registers medium-sized by frequency. The sequence runs out 3 residues before the end of the CDR3; the remainder is reconstructed from the germline J gene. This chain uses TRBV7-6 with TRBJ2-4; TRBD2 is a possible D gene (7 bases). Trimming removed 0 bases at V and 5 bases at J, with 14 bases between. Germline V gives CDR1 SGHVS, CDR2 FNYEAQ. The CDR3 contains 16 residues. The CDR3 protein is CASSLARGGRENIQYF. CDR3 bases read: TGTGCCAGCAGCTTAGCAAGGGGGGGGCGAGAAAACATT. Complete variable domain (other parts from reference TRBV7-6 and TRBJ2-4): GAGVSQSPRYKVTKRGQDVALRCDPISGHVSLYWYRQALGQGPEFLTYFNYEAQQDKSGLPNDRFSAERPEGSISTLTIQRTEQRDSAMYRCASSLARGGRENIQYFGAGTRLSVL.

A remark on this clone: At one boundary the junction diverges from the germline segment, which might be a read error. The CDR3 goes on 3 residues after the read ends, and that part is filled in from the germline J gene. The chain employs TRBV19 and TRBJ1-1, with a possible D match to TRBD1 (6 bases). Germline CDR1 is LNHDA and CDR2 is SQIVND (reference sequence). The CDR3 has 15 residues. Incomplete CDR3 DNA: TGTGCCAGTAGTGTTCTTCGCGGGAGGGACACTGGA. This encodes CASSVLRGRDTG. The full CDR3 is CASSVLRGRDTGAFF.

Note on this clone: The CDR3 goes on 3 residues after the read ends, and that part is filled in from the germline J gene. The chain couples TRBV10-1 to TRBJ2-5; weak D call: TRBD2 (6 bases). V lost 5 bases, J lost 2 bases, and 12 bases lay in between. Germline V gives CDR1 WNHNN, CDR2 SYGVQD (reference sequence). The CDR3 runs 14 residues. The part of the CDR3 DNA that was read is TGCGCCAGCAGTCGGCGGGGCAAACAAGAGACC. Translating gives CASSRRGKQET. In full, the CDR3 is CASSRRGKQETQYF.

Judged by frequency, this clone is medium-sized. The CDR3 end lies 3 residues beyond the end of the read and is filled in from the germline J gene. The chain is built from TRBV6-2 or TRBV6-3 and TRBJ2-2; 7 bases line up with TRBD2. The J segment lost 6 bases and the V segment lost 8 bases, leaving 9 bases of the junction unmatched. Germline V gene data show CDR1 as MNHEY and CDR2 as SVGEGT. This CDR3 region has 14 residues. The CDR3 DNA, read in part, is TGTGCCAGCGGTCCCCGACTAGCCTCCGGGGAG. Translation: CASGPRLASGE. The whole CDR3 sequence reads CASGPRLASGELFF.

Incomplete CDR3 DNA: TGTGCCAGCAGCCCTCAAAGCGGGGGGGCCTACGAG. It specifies CASSPQSGGAYE. The full CDR3 protein is CASSPQSGGAYEQYF. This chain joins TRBV7-3 and TRBJ2-7; 10 bases are shared with TRBD2. The CDR3 extends 3 residues past the end of the read, so its final part is completed from the germline J gene. The V gene end was trimmed by 5 bases and the J gene end by 2 bases; junction bases not matched to a gene: 6. This CDR3 has 15 residues. CDR1 is SGHTA, CDR2 FQGTGA, per germline.

As to this clone: The read stops 3 residues short of the end of the CDR3; the missing end is completed from the germline J gene. The chain joins TRBV20-1 to TRBJ2-6; TRBD2 matches 8 bases. This CDR3 region has 17 residues. Per the germline V gene, CDR1 is DFQATT and CDR2 is SNEGSKA (reference sequence). The V segment lost 1 base and the J segment 0 bases; nucleotides outside the gene matches: 5. The CDR3 sequence: CSARAGGGSSGANVLTF. Partial CDR3 DNA: TGCAGTGCTAGAGCCGGGGGGGGCTCCTCTGGGGCCAACGTC.

CDR3 bases read: TGTGCCAGCAGCCGGGACAGGGGTTTTGGTGAAAAA. It is translated as CASSRDRGFGEK. The CDR3 in its entirety is CASSRDRGFGEKLFF. The chain joins TRBV2 to TRBJ1-4, with 10 bases identical to TRBD1. The CDR3 extends 3 residues past the end of the read, so its final part is completed from the germline J gene. The ends lost 6 bases at V and 7 bases at J; junction bases unmatched: 8. This CDR3 comprises 15 residues. The germline gives CDR1 SNHLY, CDR2 FYNNEI.

As for this clone: From the germline J gene comes the end of the CDR3, since the read stops 3 residues before it. The chain recombines TRBV3-1 (or the pseudogene TRBV3-2) with TRBJ1-6; weak D call: TRBD1 (5 bases). V shed 4 bases and J shed 8 bases, with 9 bases lying between them. Germline values: CDR1 LGHDT, CDR2 YNNKEL (reference sequence). The CDR3 runs to 13 residues. The DNA read from the CDR3 is TGTGCCAGCAGCCGGGGGGACGATTCACCC. Translation gives CASSRGDDSP. The CDR3, in full, reads CASSRGDDSPLHF.

Turning to this clone: The read gets to within 3 residues of the CDR3 end, and the germline J gene fills in the rest. The chain is built from TRBV7-3 and TRBJ1-2; D is perhaps TRBD1 (5 bases). In germline, CDR1 is SGHTA, CDR2 FQGTGA. The CDR3 totals 14 residues. The V and J ends lost 5 bases and 6 bases respectively, with 16 bases between them. CDR3 bases read: TGTGCCAGCAGCCCCAGCCGGGGGTCGAATGGC. Translation: CASSPSRGSNG. The whole CDR3 sequence is CASSPSRGSNGYTF.

Concerning this clone: Coverage ceases 3 residues before the CDR3 finishes, and the germline J gene fills in the end. The rearrangement joins TRBV7-2 to TRBJ2-5; D is possibly TRBD2 (7 bases). Germline V gene lookup returns CDR1 SGHTA and CDR2 FQGNSA. The CDR3 is made up of 15 amino acids. Trimming pared 7 bases from V and 5 bases from J, leaving 20 bases between. CDR3 DNA (partial): TGTGCCAGCACCCTCTGGGGGGGGCCCATGGAGACC. Encoded protein: CASTLWGGPMET. The entire CDR3 reads CASTLWGGPMETQYF.

As concerns this clone: The missing CDR3 end, 3 residues past where the read stops, is filled in from the germline J gene. The gene calls are TRBV5-1 and TRBJ1-6; the match to TRBD1 covers 9 bases. This CDR3 is built from 15 residues. J lost 10 bases, V lost 0 bases, and 5 bases had no gene match. The germline CDR1 and CDR2 sequences are SGHRS and YFSETQ. The CDR3 loop is CASSLEDRGGSPLHF. The CDR3 DNA, read in part, is TGCGCCAGCAGCTTGGAGGACAGGGGTGGATCACCC.

Remarks on this clone: The sequenced fragment ends 3 residues before the CDR3 boundary, so the rest is inferred from the germline J gene. The chain links TRBV29-1 to TRBJ2-1, with D unclear. This CDR3 has 13 amino acids. CDR1 and CDR2 (germline): SQVTM, ANQGSEA. The V and J ends lost 2 bases and 3 bases respectively, with 8 bases between them. The part of the CDR3 DNA that was read is TGCAGCGTTGAACAGGCTGGCTACAATGAG. It codes for CSVEQAGYNE. The CDR3 in full is CSVEQAGYNEQFF.

Considering frequency, this clone is medium-sized. The read terminates 3 residues ahead of where the CDR3 ends, so the germline J gene completes it. The rearrangement uses TRBV5-1 and TRBJ2-2, with D unclear. Per the germline V gene, CDR1 is SGHRS and CDR2 is YFSETQ. CDR3 length equals 13 residues. With 4 bases removed from V and 7 bases from J, the gap between germline ends came to 11 bases. Here the CDR3 reads CASSRPTLGELFF. The covered CDR3 bases are TGCGCCAGCAGCCGCCCGACACTCGGGGAG.

As for this clone: The missing CDR3 end, 3 residues past where the read stops, is filled in from the germline J gene. The J gene is TRBJ2-3, the V gene TRBV20-1; D is unclear. V was shortened by 6 bases and J by 0 bases, with 4 bases between the two germline ends. The length of the CDR3 is 11 residues. Germline V gene data show CDR1 as DFQATT and CDR2 as SNEGSKA (reference sequence). The CDR3 spells CSAMSTDTQYF. Partial CDR3 DNA: TGCAGTGCCATGAGCACAGATACG.